This T cell receptor beta chain emerged from a study of T cells after yellow fever vaccination. MiXCR, applied by TCRdb to the 5' RACE reads, yields one record per CDR3 protein. The sample includes 250,000 or so distinct CDR3 sequences, 3.6% of them seen just once. V was pared by 1 base and J by 8 bases, with 13 bases between. CDR3 size: 13 residues. The germline CDR1 and CDR2 sequences are DFQATT and SNEGSKA (reference sequence). This clonotype was detected many times. The rearrangement links TRBV20-1 to TRBJ2-3; D not resolved. The material sequenced was PBMCs, taken 15 days after the yellow fever booster vaccination. The receptor was isolated from a young man who received the YFV17D yellow fever vaccine. The CDR3 sequence is CSARVPGRVTQYF. DNA of the CDR3: TGCAGTGCTAGAGTCCCCGGACGGGTTACGCAGTATTTT.